This TCR beta chain is from a study of naive and memory T cell subsets (TCRdb year 2017). Regarding the complete study: Sorted naive and memory T cell subsets from peripheral blood were analyzed in the study using a UMI-based, open-source pipeline for TCR alpha and beta sequencing. The results of the functional CMV T cell responses matched the IgG serology results in every case. RNA was DNase-treated and reverse transcribed with TCR constant-region primers, mostly using SuperScript III. Paper-wide results and their limitations: Gini index rose and Shannon and inverse Simpson diversity fell from naive through CM, EM and EMRA in both CD4 and CD8 cells. After error correction, over 90% of naive TCR sequences appeared only once, giving much steeper abundance distributions than memory subsets. A few larger clonotypes were present in naive repertoires, particularly the CD8 repertoires, and these clonotypes were possibly memory cells re-expressing CD45RA. The repertoire findings for the naive and memory subsets could not be validated against a ground truth because none was available. Each clonotype was defined as a single alpha or beta chain sequence rather than as a paired alpha/beta receptor. RNA-based TCR counts may be affected by expression changes linked to T cell activation and differentiation. A power law was followed by TCR abundance, with an exponent that differed between naive and memory subsets but was consistent across the three individuals.

Library prep was done by UMI-ligation and nested PCR. An equimolar mix of two oligonucleotides covering both TRBC1 and TRBC2 was used as the beta constant-region primer. Four rounds of PCR, combining the SP2 primer with nested alpha and beta constant-region primers, were used to amplify the ligated cDNA. T4 RNA ligase 1 ligated a single-stranded oligonucleotide carrying the SP2 primer and a 12-nucleotide UMI to the cDNA 3' end. The ligation reaction was kept at 16 degrees C for roughly 20-24 hours. PCR2 was typically run as a SYBR Green qPCR and stopped at a predetermined threshold to prevent over-amplification. Agencourt AMPure XP magnetic beads were used for all purifications after the first. Library quantification was done by Qubit, followed by a TapeStation check on which the main peak was expected at around 650 bp. Pooled libraries were sequenced on an Illumina MiSeq using v2 2x251 paired-end kits, and typically about 0.95-2.1 million reads were obtained per sample. Each sample was pooled at around 4 nM, and about 5-8% PhiX was included to help cluster recognition. In the authors' own workflow: Using tag matching that tolerated one base-pair mismatch, Decombinator assigned V and J genes to FASTQ reads that had been processed by Demultiplexor. Collapsinator relied on UMIs to fix sequencing errors as well as frequency errors caused by PCR heterogeneity. CDR3Translator translated TCRs and extracted CDR3s from the conserved cysteine to the FGXG phenylalanine, flagging non-productive sequences. Gini, Shannon entropy and inverse Simpson indices were calculated on repertoires that had been subsampled to equal numbers of UMI-defined TCRs. Clonotype abundance distributions were fitted to a power law by maximum likelihood within the linear range. When run on a single naive CD8 sample, MIGEC and the pipeline yielded similar UMI counts, similar unique TCR numbers and similar clonal distributions. One analysis removed from the naive repertoire any naive TCRs that were also found in any memory subset from the same donor. A set of 7,322 CMV-associated CDR3 sequences, compiled from VDJdb and a published dataset, was used to search the repertoires. Through fastp at Q25 and MiXCR, TCRdb rebuilt clones from the public reads, retaining in-frame beta chains. Identical CDR3 protein sequences are pooled into one entry, listed with their most common genes and DNA. TCRdb assigned the V and J calls; the authors' analysis was not used. Recorded for this sample are 120,000 to 150,000 distinct CDR3 sequences; approximately 18% of them occurred a single time. The ten largest make up approximately 0.63% of the sample.

Reading the germline V gene (reference sequence) gives CDR1 PRHDT and CDR2 FYEKMQ. A distance of 13 bases separates the germline ends of V and J, which lose 4 bases and 1 base respectively. From cysteine to phenylalanine, the CDR3 is 15 amino acids long. Only CDR3 DNA is held: 45 bases, read in frame from base 1. From the second PCR step onward, the TCR alpha chain libraries and the TCR beta chain libraries were amplified separately. Donor CMV status was determined by IFNgamma production from CD4+ T cells after overnight stimulation of fresh PBMCs with CMV viral lysate. CD4 T cells were positively selected with Miltenyi beads, followed by positive selection of CD8 T cells from the CD4-negative fraction. Cells stained for CD3, CD4, CD8, CD45RA, CD27 and a live/dead dye were sorted on a BD Aria II into four subsets by CD45RA and CD27. Blood was obtained from a few healthy volunteers, and the blood from each volunteer was fractionated into CD4 and CD8 T cells and subsequently into four differentiation subsets. Approximately 0.11 L of peripheral blood was drawn per donor, and PBMC were isolated by Ficoll-Paque PLUS density-gradient centrifugation. Sorted cells were lysed in RLT buffer, after which RNA was extracted using a Qiagen RNeasy kit and stored at -80 degrees C.

Concerning this clonotype itself: Its antigen is currently not known. The input lacks base qualities; no much larger clone sits a single base away.

Sequencing used naive CD8+ T cells from blood. What this sample's cell subset or site label stands for: naive T cells, CD45RA high CD27+. This chain is built from TRBV13 and TRBJ1-1; the D gene is possibly TRBD1, with 5 bases matching. The TCR sequence derives from a human donor in good health. The CDR3 loop reads CASSSRQSGNTEAFF. Read as DNA, the sequence is TGTGCCAGCAGCTCCCGACAGTCGGGGAACACTGAAGCTTTCTTT.